The present T cell receptor beta chain was sequenced within a study of cytomegalovirus exposure and HLA in healthy donors. General study points: Despite most TCR sequences being rare, some public TCRs occurred in many donors.

A remark on this clone: Its matching antigen is unknown.

TCRdb keeps only in-frame clones here, not all; method: immunoSEQ multiplex PCR. Of 150,000 to 200,000 clones in the sample, roughly 82% were seen once. The specimen sequenced was PBMCs. This TCR was recovered from a man younger than 35 in good health and CMV-seropositive.

In nucleotides, the CDR3 is TGTGCCAGCAGTCCTGACAGGGGAGGACAGCCCCAGCATTTT. Translated, it gives CASSPDRGGQPQHF. The chain is built from TRBV2 and TRBJ1-5; 8 nucleotides agree with TRBD1. The V and J ends lost 5 bases and 7 bases, in that order; junction bases with no gene match: 7. The CDR3 length is 14 residues. Germline V gene data show CDR1 as SNHLY and CDR2 as FYNNEI.